These T cell receptor beta chains were read from a single sample in a study of CD8+ T cells in alopecia areata. Repertoires were generated with immunoSEQ multiplex PCR, while TCRdb's copy carries only in-frame clones and drops some. The sample contains some 160,000 clones, about three fifths of which appear only once. This material consisted of CD4+ T cells sorted from blood, taken at week 4, from a patient treated with tofacitinib. These receptors were taken from a human donor with alopecia areata. Both conserved end residues are part of each CDR3. Fields, in order: V gene, J gene, D gene, clone size, CDR3 protein, CDR3 DNA. D genes are given only for firm matches. Some rows mark clone size as missing; the rest say once, few, many or name a class of expanded clone.

TRBV19	TRBJ1-5	.	.	CASSRVYSNQPQHF	TGTGCCAGTAGCAGAGTCTATAGCAATCAGCCCCAGCATTTT
TRBV6-5	TRBJ1-2	TRBD1	.	CASTNRGSSYGYTF	TGTGCCAGCACCAACAGGGGTTCGAGCTATGGCTACACCTTC
TRBV30	TRBJ2-2	.	.	CAWSMLGTGELFF	TGTGCCTGGAGTATGTTGGGAACCGGGGAGCTGTTTTTT
TRBV27	TRBJ1-2	TRBD1	.	CASSFFGQGSYGYTF	TGTGCCAGCAGTTTCTTCGGACAGGGCAGCTATGGCTACACCTTC
TRBV7-2	TRBJ2-1	.	once	CASSLARSSYNEQFF	TGTGCCAGCAGCTTAGCCCGGAGCTCCTACAATGAGCAGTTCTTC
TRBV30	TRBJ1-5	.	few	CAWTGQSNQPQHF	TGTGCCTGGACCGGACAGAGCAATCAGCCCCAGCATTTT
TRBV6-5	TRBJ2-3	.	.	CASSYGGPDTQYF	TGTGCCAGCAGTTACGGCGGTCCAGATACGCAGTATTTT
TRBV29-1	TRBJ1-2	.	.	CSVAGTPYGYTF	TGCAGCGTTGCAGGGACGCCATATGGCTACACCTTC
TRBV29-1	TRBJ1-3	.	few	CSVWLSSGNTIYF	TGCAGCGTTTGGCTGAGCTCTGGAAACACCATATATTTT
TRBV30	TRBJ1-2	TRBD1	.	CAWGGQGAGGYTF	TGTGCCTGGGGCGGACAGGGGGCAGGAGGCTACACCTTC
TRBV29-1	TRBJ2-7	TRBD1	.	CSVEGQGAYEQYF	TGCAGCGTTGAAGGTCAGGGGGCCTACGAGCAGTACTTC
TRBV6-5	TRBJ2-5	.	few	CASSYSRTDQETQYF	TGTGCCAGCAGTTACTCGAGGACAGACCAAGAGACCCAGTACTTC
TRBV11-3	TRBJ2-1	TRBD2	.	CASSLTSGGALVHEQFF	TGTGCCAGCAGCTTGACTAGCGGGGGGGCCTTAGTCCATGAGCAGTTCTTC
TRBV18	TRBJ2-2	.	.	CASSPGPAGELFF	TGTGCCAGCTCACCGGGGCCGGCCGGGGAGCTGTTTTTT
TRBV7-9	TRBJ2-7	.	once	CASSLMDGTLYEQYF	TGTGCCAGCAGCTTAATGGACGGGACTCTCTACGAGCAGTACTTC
TRBV27	TRBJ2-5	.	.	CASSFSSATGRETQYF	TGTGCCAGCAGTTTTTCCTCCGCCACGGGGAGGGAGACCCAGTACTTC